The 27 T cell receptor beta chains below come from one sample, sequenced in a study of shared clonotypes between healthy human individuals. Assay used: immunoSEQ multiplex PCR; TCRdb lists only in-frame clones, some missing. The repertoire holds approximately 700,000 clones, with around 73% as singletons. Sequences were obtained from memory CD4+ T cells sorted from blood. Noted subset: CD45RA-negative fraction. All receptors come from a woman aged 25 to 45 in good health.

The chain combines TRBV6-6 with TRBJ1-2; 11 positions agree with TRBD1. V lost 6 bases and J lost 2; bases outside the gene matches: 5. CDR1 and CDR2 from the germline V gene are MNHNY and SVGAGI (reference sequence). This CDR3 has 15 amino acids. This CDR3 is CASSRTGGFNYGYTF. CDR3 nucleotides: TGTGCCAGCAGCAGGACAGGGGGCTTCAACTATGGCTACACCTTC.

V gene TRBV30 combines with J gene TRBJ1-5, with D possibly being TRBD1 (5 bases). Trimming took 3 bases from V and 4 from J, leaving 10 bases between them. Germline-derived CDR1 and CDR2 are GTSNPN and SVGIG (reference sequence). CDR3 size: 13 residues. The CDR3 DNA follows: TGTGCCTGGAGCGTAGGGACGAATCAGCCCCAGCATTTT. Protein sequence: CAWSVGTNQPQHF.

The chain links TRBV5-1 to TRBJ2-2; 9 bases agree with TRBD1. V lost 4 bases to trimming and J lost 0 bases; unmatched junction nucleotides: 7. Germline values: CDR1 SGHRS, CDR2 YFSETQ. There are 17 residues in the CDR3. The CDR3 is CASSLGHRGPNTGELFF. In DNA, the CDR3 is TGCGCCAGCAGCCTTGGGCACAGGGGGCCGAACACCGGGGAGCTGTTTTTT.

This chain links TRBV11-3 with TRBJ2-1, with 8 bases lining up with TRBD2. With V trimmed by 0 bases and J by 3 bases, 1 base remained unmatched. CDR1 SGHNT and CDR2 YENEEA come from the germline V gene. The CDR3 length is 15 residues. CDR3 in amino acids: CASSLDGRDYNEQFF. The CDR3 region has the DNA TGTGCCAGCAGCTTAGACGGGAGGGACTACAATGAGCAGTTCTTC.

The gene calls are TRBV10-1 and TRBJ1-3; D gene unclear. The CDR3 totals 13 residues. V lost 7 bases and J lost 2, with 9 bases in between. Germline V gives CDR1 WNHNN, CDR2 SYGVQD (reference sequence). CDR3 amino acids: CASKESAGNTIYF. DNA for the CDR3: TGCGCCAGCAAGGAGTCCGCTGGAAACACCATATATTTT.

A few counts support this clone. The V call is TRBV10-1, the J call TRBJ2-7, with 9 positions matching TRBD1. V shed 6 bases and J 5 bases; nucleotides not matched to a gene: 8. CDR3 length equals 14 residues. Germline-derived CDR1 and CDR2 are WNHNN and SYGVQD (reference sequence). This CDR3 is CASSPGQGLDEQYF. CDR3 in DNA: TGCGCCAGCAGCCCGGGACAGGGTCTCGACGAGCAGTACTTC.

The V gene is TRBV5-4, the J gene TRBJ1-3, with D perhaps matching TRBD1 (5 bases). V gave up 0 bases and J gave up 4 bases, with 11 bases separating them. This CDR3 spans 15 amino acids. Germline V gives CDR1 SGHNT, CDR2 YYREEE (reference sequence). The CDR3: CASSLAGLEGNTIYF. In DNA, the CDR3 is TGTGCCAGCAGCTTGGCAGGGTTAGAAGGAAACACCATATATTTT.

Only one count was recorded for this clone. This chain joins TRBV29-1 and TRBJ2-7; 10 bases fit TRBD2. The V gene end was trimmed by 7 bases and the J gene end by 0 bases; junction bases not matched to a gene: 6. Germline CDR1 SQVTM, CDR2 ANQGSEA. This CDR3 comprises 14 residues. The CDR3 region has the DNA TGCAGCGCCATTCTAGCGGGAGTCTCCTACGAGCAGTACTTC. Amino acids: CSAILAGVSYEQYF.

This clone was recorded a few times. The CDR3, as DNA: TGTGCCAGCAGTGAATATTTGATTCGGGGGCAAGAGACCCAGTACTTC. Translating gives CASSEYLIRGQETQYF. The genes are TRBV6-1 and TRBJ2-5, with D possibly matching TRBD2 (6 bases). Trimming removed 2 bases at V and 2 bases at J, with 15 bases between. Germline V CDR1 and CDR2: MNHNS, SASEGT. This CDR3 is 16 amino acids long.

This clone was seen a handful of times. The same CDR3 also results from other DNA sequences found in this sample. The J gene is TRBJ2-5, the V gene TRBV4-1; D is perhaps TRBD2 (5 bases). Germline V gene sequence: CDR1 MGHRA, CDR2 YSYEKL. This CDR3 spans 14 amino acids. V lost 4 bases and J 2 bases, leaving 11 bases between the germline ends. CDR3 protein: CASSRREGQETQYF. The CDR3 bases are TGCGCCAGCAGCCGCCGGGAAGGTCAAGAGACCCAGTACTTC.

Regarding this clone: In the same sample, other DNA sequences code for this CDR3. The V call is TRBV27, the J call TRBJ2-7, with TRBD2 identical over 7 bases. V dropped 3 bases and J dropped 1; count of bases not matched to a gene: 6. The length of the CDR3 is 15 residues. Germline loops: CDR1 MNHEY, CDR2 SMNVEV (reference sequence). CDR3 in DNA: TGTGCCAGCAGTTTCGGGCAGGGACTATCCTACGAGCAGTACTTC. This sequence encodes CASSFGQGLSYEQYF.

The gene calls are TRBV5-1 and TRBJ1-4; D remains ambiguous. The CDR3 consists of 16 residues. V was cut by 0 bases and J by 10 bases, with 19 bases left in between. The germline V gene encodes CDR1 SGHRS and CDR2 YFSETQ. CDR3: CASSLDEGSRLGKLFF. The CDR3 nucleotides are TGCGCCAGCAGCTTGGACGAGGGTTCGAGGTTGGGAAAACTGTTTTTT.

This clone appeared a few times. CDR3 DNA: TGCGCCAGCAGGACAATCGAGGGGCGCCACGGCACAGATACGCAGTATTTT. Protein product: CASRTIEGRHGTDTQYF. The V and J genes are TRBV4-1 and TRBJ2-3, with D tentatively TRBD1 or TRBD2 (5 bases each). Trimming took 6 bases from V and 1 from J, leaving 20 bases between them. The CDR3 covers 17 residues. Germline CDR1 reads MGHRA; CDR2 reads YSYEKL.

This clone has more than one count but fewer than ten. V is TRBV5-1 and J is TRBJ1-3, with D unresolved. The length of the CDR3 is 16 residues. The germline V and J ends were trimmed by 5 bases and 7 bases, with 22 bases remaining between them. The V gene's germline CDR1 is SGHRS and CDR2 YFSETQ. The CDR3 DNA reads TGCGCCAGCAGACTTTGGTGTTGGGTGGGTCGTAACACCATATATTTT. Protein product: CASRLWCWVGRNTIYF.

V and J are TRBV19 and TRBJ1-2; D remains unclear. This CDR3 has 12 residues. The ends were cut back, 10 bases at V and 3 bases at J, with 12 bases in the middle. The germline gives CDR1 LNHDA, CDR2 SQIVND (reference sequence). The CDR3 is CATKRDYYGYTF. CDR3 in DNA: TGTGCCACCAAGCGGGATTACTATGGCTACACCTTC.

For the CDR3, the DNA is TGTGCCATCAGTGAGACCGGGGGGAATGAGCAGTTCTTC. Translated, it gives CAISETGGNEQFF. This rearrangement joins TRBV10-3 to TRBJ2-1; 7 nucleotides agree with TRBD2. V lost 2 bases and J lost 7; bases outside the gene matches: 2. The CDR3 totals 13 residues. Germline-derived CDR1 and CDR2 are ENHRY and SYGVKD.

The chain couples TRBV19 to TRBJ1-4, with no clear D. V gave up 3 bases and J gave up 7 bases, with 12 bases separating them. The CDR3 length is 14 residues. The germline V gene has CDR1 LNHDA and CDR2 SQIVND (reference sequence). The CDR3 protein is CASSMAGAGEKLFF. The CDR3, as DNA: TGTGCCAGTAGTATGGCAGGAGCGGGTGAAAAACTGTTTTTT.

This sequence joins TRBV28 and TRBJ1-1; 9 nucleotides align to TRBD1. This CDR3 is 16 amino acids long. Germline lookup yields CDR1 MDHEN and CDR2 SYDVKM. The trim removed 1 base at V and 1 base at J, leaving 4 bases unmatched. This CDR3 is CASSLSTGGRNTEAFF. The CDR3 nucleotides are TGTGCCAGCAGTTTATCCACAGGGGGCCGGAACACTGAAGCTTTCTTT.

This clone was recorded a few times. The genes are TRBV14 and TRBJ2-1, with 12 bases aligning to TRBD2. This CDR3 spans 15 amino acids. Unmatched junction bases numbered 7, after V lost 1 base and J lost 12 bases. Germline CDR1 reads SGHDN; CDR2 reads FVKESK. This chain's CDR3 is CASSQASGRASGQFF. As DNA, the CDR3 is TGTGCCAGCAGCCAAGCTAGCGGGAGGGCTAGTGGGCAGTTCTTC. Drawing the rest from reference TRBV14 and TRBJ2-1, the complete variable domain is EAGVTQFPSHSVIEKGQTVTLRCDPISGHDNLYWYRRVMGKEIKFLLHFVKESKQDESGMPNNRFLAERTGGTYSTLKVQPAELEDSGVYFCASSQASGRASGQFFGPGTRLTVL.

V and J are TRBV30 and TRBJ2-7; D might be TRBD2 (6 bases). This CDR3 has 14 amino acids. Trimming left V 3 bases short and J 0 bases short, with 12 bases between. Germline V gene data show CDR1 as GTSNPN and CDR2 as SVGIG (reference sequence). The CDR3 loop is CAWRKRVPSYEQYF. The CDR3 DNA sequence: TGTGCCTGGAGAAAGCGGGTTCCCTCCTACGAGCAGTACTTC.

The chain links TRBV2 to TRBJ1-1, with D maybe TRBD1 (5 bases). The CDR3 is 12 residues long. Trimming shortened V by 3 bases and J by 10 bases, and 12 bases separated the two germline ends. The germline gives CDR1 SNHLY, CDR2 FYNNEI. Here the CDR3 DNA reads TGTGCCAGCAGTGACGCAGGGAGGAGAGCTTTCTTT. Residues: CASSDAGRRAFF.

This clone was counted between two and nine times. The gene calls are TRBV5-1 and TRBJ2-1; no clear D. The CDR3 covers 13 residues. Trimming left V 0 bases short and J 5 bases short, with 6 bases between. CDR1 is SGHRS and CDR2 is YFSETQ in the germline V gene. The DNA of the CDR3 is TGCGCCAGCAGCTTGGGTTTTGACAATGAGCAGTTCTTC. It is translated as CASSLGFDNEQFF.

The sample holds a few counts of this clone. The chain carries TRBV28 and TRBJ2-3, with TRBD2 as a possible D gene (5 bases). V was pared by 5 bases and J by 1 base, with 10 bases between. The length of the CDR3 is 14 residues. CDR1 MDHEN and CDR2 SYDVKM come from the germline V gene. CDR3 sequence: CASSRAGGTDTQYF. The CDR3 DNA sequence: TGTGCCAGCAGTCGGGCGGGTGGCACAGATACGCAGTATTTT.

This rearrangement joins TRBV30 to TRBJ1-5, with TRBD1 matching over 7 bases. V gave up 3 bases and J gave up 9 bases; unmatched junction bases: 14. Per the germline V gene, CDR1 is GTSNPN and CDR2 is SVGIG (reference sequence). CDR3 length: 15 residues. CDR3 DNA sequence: TGTGCCTGGAGGGTACAGGGGTCCCCCAGGGGGCCCCAGCATTTT. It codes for CAWRVQGSPRGPQHF.

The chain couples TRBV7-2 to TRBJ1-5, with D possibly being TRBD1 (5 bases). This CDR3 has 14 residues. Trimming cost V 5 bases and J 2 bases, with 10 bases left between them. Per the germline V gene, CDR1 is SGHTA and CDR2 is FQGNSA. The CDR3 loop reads CASSLSGGNQPQHF. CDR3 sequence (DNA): TGTGCCAGCAGCCTCTCGGGGGGCAATCAGCCCCAGCATTTT.

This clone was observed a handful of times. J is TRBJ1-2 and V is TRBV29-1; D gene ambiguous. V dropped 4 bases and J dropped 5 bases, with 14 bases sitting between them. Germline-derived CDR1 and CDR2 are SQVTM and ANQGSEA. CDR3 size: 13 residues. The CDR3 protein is CSVVAREGYGYTF. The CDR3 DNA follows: TGCAGCGTTGTCGCCCGGGAGGGATATGGCTACACCTTC.

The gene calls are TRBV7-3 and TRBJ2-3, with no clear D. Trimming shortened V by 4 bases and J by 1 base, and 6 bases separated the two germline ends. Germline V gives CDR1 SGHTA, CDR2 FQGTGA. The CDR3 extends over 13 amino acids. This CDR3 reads CASSSVGTDTQYF. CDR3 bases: TGTGCCAGCAGCTCAGTAGGCACAGATACGCAGTATTTT.